The 21 T cell receptor beta chains given below trace back to one sample, sequenced in a study of CD8 T cells in ankylosing spondylitis. TCRdb re-called the 5' RACE reads through MiXCR, storing one row per CDR3 protein. Found here are approximately 350,000 distinct CDR3 sequences, roughly 15% of them singletons; the top ten hold less than 1.1%. Material: blood, either unsorted or a sorted T cell fraction (not recorded which). Source of these receptors: a male donor with ankylosing spondylitis or in good health (not recorded which).

This clonotype was counted many times. The V gene is TRBV5-1, the J gene TRBJ2-2, with D perhaps TRBD1 (5 bases). The CDR3 length is 14 residues. From germline, CDR1 is SGHRS and CDR2 YFSETQ. Trimming removed 0 bases at V and 5 bases at J, with 8 bases between. The CDR3 DNA is TGCGCCAGCAGCTTGGGACAGATAACCGGGGAGCTGTTTTTT. Protein sequence: CASSLGQITGELFF.

The chain links TRBV20-1 to TRBJ1-1; tentative D call: TRBD1 (6 bases). V lost 6 bases to trimming and J lost 1 base, with 15 bases between them. Germline values: CDR1 DFQATT, CDR2 SNEGSKA (reference sequence). CDR3 length: 14 amino acids. Here the CDR3 reads CSAGSGGPNTEAFF. The CDR3 bases are TGCAGTGCCGGTTCGGGGGGCCCGAACACTGAAGCTTTCTTT.

This sequence joins TRBV29-1 and TRBJ2-5; D is possibly TRBD2 (5 bases). V gave up 3 bases and J gave up 4 bases, with 9 bases separating them. The CDR3 consists of 12 residues. From germline, CDR1 is SQVTM and CDR2 ANQGSEA. The CDR3 region is CSVEPGGETQYF. Here the CDR3 DNA reads TGCAGCGTTGAGCCAGGAGGAGAGACCCAGTACTTC.

This clonotype has only a few counts. The V call is TRBV5-1, the J call TRBJ2-3; weak D call: TRBD2 (6 bases). Germline CDR1 is SGHRS and CDR2 is YFSETQ. Trimming cost V 6 bases and J 2 bases, with 16 bases left between them. The CDR3 runs 15 residues. In nucleotides, the CDR3 is TGCGCCAGCACCAGATTAGCGGAATTCACAGATACGCAGTATTTT. This gives the protein CASTRLAEFTDTQYF.

CDR3 nucleotide sequence: TGTGCCTGGAGTTCGAGGACGGAGAACACTGAAGCTTTCTTT. This gives the protein CAWSSRTENTEAFF. This chain links TRBV30 with TRBJ1-1, with unresolved D. Trimming left V 2 bases short and J 1 base short, with 11 bases between. The germline CDR1 and CDR2 sequences are GTSNPN and SVGIG (reference sequence). This CDR3 contains 14 residues.

There are many counts of this clonotype. The rearrangement joins TRBV7-8 to TRBJ1-5; a weak D match, TRBD1 (5 bases). Trimming pared 1 base from V and 2 bases from J, leaving 12 bases between. This CDR3 is 16 amino acids long. Germline V lookup: CDR1 SGHVS, CDR2 FQNEAQ. The CDR3 bases are TGTGCCAGCAGCTTAGAGAGGGGATCGGGCAATCAGCCCCAGCATTTT. Amino acid sequence: CASSLERGSGNQPQHF. Full variable domain (rest looked up from reference TRBV7-8 and TRBJ1-5): GAGVSQSPRYKVAKRGQDVALRCDPISGHVSLFWYQQALGQGPEFLTYFQNEAQLDKSGLPSDRFFAERPEGSVSTLKIQRTQQEDSAVYLCASSLERGSGNQPQHFGDGTRLSIL.

The rearrangement uses TRBV10-3 and TRBJ2-5; D is uncertain. From germline, CDR1 is ENHRY and CDR2 SYGVKD. There are 14 residues in the CDR3. Trimming pared 0 bases from V and 5 bases from J, leaving 10 bases between. The CDR3 sequence is CAISESTVTETQYF. As DNA, the CDR3 is TGTGCCATCAGTGAGTCGACCGTGACGGAGACCCAGTACTTC.

The chain is built from TRBV20-1 and TRBJ2-4; D gene ambiguous. From germline, CDR1 is DFQATT and CDR2 SNEGSKA (reference sequence). The V end lost 3 bases, the J end lost 3 bases, and 18 bases lay between the germline ends. The CDR3 covers 16 residues. The CDR3 DNA sequence: TGCAGTGCTAGCGATGGGATACGAATTGACAAAAACATTCAGTACTTC. Protein sequence: CSASDGIRIDKNIQYF.

This clonotype was counted at least ten times. The CDR3 sequence: CASSAPSYNEQFF. The CDR3 DNA reads as TGCGCCAGCAGCGCCCCCTCCTACAATGAGCAGTTCTTC. The genes are TRBV5-1 and TRBJ2-1; D gene uncertain. V was shortened by 4 bases and J by 0 bases, with 5 bases between the two germline ends. The germline V gene has CDR1 SGHRS and CDR2 YFSETQ. This CDR3 has 13 residues.

This clonotype turned up a few times. CDR3 in DNA: TGCGCCAGCAGCTTGACCGTTATCGCCGGGGATACGCAGTATTTT. The encoded protein is CASSLTVIAGDTQYF. The J gene is TRBJ2-3, the V gene TRBV5-1; D is uncertain. Per the germline V gene, CDR1 is SGHRS and CDR2 is YFSETQ. Trimming removed 1 base at V and 6 bases at J, with 15 bases between. The CDR3 spans 15 residues.

The rearrangement uses TRBV6-5 and TRBJ2-4, with a weak D call TRBD1 (6 bases). V was trimmed by 6 bases and J by 3 bases, leaving 9 bases between them. The CDR3 is made up of 13 amino acids. CDR1 MNHEY and CDR2 SVGAGI come from the germline V gene. The CDR3 sequence is CASRQGGKNIQYF. CDR3 DNA sequence: TGTGCCAGCAGACAAGGGGGCAAAAACATTCAGTACTTC.

The V call is TRBV12-3 or TRBV12-4, the J call TRBJ2-2; possible D gene TRBD1, 5 bases. Trimming cost V 3 bases and J 0 bases, with 11 bases left between them. CDR3 size: 16 residues. CDR3 nucleotides: TGTGCCAGCAGTTTCTCGACAGCCTCGAACACCGGGGAGCTGTTTTTT. Protein sequence: CASSFSTASNTGELFF.

This chain joins TRBV7-2 and TRBJ2-7; 13 bases fit TRBD2. CDR3 length: 17 residues. The V and J ends lost 5 bases and 4 bases, in that order; junction bases with no gene match: 11. Per germline, CDR1 SGHTA and CDR2 FQGNSA. The CDR3 DNA reads TGTGCCAGCAGCCCCCAACAAACTAGCGGGGGGGTTTACGAGCAGTACTTC. As protein: CASSPQQTSGGVYEQYF. The whole variable domain, remainder taken from reference TRBV7-2 and TRBJ2-7, is GAGVSQSPSNKVTEKGKDVELRCDPISGHTALYWYRQSLGQGLEFLIYFQGNSAPDKSGLPSDRFSAERTGGSVSTLTIQRTQQEDSAVYLCASSPQQTSGGVYEQYFGPGTRLTVT.

This clonotype was detected a few times. The chain recombines TRBV5-1 with TRBJ1-3; D unresolved. Germline assignment: CDR1 SGHRS and CDR2 YFSETQ. The CDR3 has 15 residues. V lost 4 bases, J lost 0 bases, and 11 bases lay in between. CDR3 nucleotide sequence: TGCGCCAGCAGCGTCGACATGAGCTCTGGAAACACCATATATTTT. Translating it yields CASSVDMSSGNTIYF.

This clonotype was found many times. The chain joins TRBV5-1 to TRBJ1-1; D ambiguous. CDR3 length: 13 residues. The V and J ends lost 1 base and 10 bases respectively, with 14 bases between them. Looked up from germline, CDR1 is SGHRS and CDR2 is YFSETQ. The CDR3 region has the DNA TGCGCCAGCAGCTTGCTGGGCGGGGATCTAGCTTTCTTT. Protein: CASSLLGGDLAFF. The full variable domain, rest sourced from reference TRBV5-1 and TRBJ1-1, is KAGVTQTPRYLIKTRGQQVTLSCSPISGHRSVSWYQQTPGQGLQFLFEYFSETQRNKGNFPGRFSGRQFSNSRSEMNVSTLELGDSALYLCASSLLGGDLAFFGQGTRLTVV.

This clonotype has more than one count but fewer than ten. The CDR3 DNA follows: TGTGCCAGCAGCCAAGATCTTTCTGGGAACAATGAGCAGTTCTTC. Residues: CASSQDLSGNNEQFF. The chain carries TRBV3-1 and TRBJ2-1; no clear D gene. V was cut by 0 bases and J by 5 bases, with 11 bases left in between. The CDR3 runs to 15 residues. From germline, CDR1 is LGHDT and CDR2 YNNKEL (reference sequence).

A few counts support this clonotype. The rearrangement joins TRBV5-6 to TRBJ2-7; 7 nucleotides line up with TRBD1. With V trimmed by 5 bases and J by 3 bases, 11 bases remained unmatched. Germline assignment: CDR1 SGHDT and CDR2 YYEEEE. The CDR3 totals 15 residues. CDR3 in amino acids: CASSFRDRGYYEQYF. The CDR3 DNA sequence: TGTGCCAGCAGTTTCAGGGACAGAGGTTACTACGAGCAGTACTTC.

V gene TRBV5-5 combines with J gene TRBJ2-2, with D uncertain. V lost 1 base and J 7 bases, leaving 8 bases between the germline ends. The CDR3 is made up of 13 amino acids. Germline V gene sequence: CDR1 SGHKS, CDR2 YYEKEE (reference sequence). The CDR3 DNA sequence: TGTGCCAGCAGCTTGTGGGGTGGCGGGGAGCTGTTTTTT. Protein product: CASSLWGGGELFF.

The J gene is TRBJ1-1, the V gene TRBV5-1; D is uncertain. This CDR3 is 15 amino acids long. Trimming pared 0 bases from V and 3 bases from J, leaving 12 bases between. CDR1 is SGHRS and CDR2 is YFSETQ in the germline V gene. Here the CDR3 reads CASSLGPGKDTEAFF. CDR3 nucleotide sequence: TGCGCCAGCAGCTTGGGTCCCGGGAAGGACACTGAAGCTTTCTTT.

The chain recombines TRBV19 with TRBJ2-2; 9 bases map to TRBD2. This CDR3 region has 15 residues. V lost 8 bases to trimming and J lost 5 bases; unmatched junction nucleotides: 9. Germline-derived CDR1 and CDR2 are LNHDA and SQIVND (reference sequence). Here the CDR3 reads CASADGLAGTGELFF. The DNA for the CDR3 is TGTGCCAGTGCCGATGGGCTAGCGGGGACCGGGGAGCTGTTTTTT.

There are a few counts of this clonotype. V and J are TRBV7-9 and TRBJ1-2, with D perhaps matching TRBD1 (6 bases). Germline CDR1 SEHNR, CDR2 FQNEAQ (reference sequence). This CDR3 contains 15 residues. V shed 4 bases and J shed 2 bases, with 14 bases lying between them. The CDR3 nucleotides are TGTGCCAGCAGCTCGCCGGGGGCGGGAAACTATGGCTACACCTTC. This encodes CASSSPGAGNYGYTF. Variable domain in full (rest from reference TRBV7-9 and TRBJ1-2): DTGVSQNPRHKITKRGQNVTFRCDPISEHNRLYWYRQTLGQGPEFLTYFQNEAQLEKSRLLSDRFSAERPKGSFSTLEIQRTEQGDSAMYLCASSSPGAGNYGYTFGSGTRLTVV.